Listed below are T cell receptor beta chains from one sample, sequenced in a study of cytomegalovirus exposure and HLA in healthy donors. Assay: immunoSEQ multiplex PCR; the TCRdb copy retains only in-frame clones and omits some. The sample includes about 73,000 clones, 60% to 75% of them seen just once. Sample: PBMCs. The receptor source for this set is a man between 65 and 85 years old in good health and CMV-seronegative. CDR3s include the opening cysteine and the closing phenylalanine or tryptophan. The D gene is left open where the match is weak. For some rows the clone size is stated as once, few or many, or as a class when expanded; others skip it.

clone_size	v_call	d_call	j_call	cdr3_aa	cdr3_nt
NA	TRBV6-1	NA	TRBJ2-3	CATKSNADTQYF	TGTGCCACCAAGAGCAACGCAGATACGCAGTATTTT
NA	TRBV10-2	TRBD2	TRBJ2-7	CASSESPAGGREQYF	TGCGCCAGCAGTGAGTCGCCAGCGGGAGGGCGCGAGCAGTACTTC
few	TRBV10-2	NA	TRBJ2-1	CASSEPDKSRREQFF	TGCGCCAGCAGTGAGCCGGACAAGTCCCGGCGGGAGCAGTTCTTC
NA	TRBV2	TRBD2	TRBJ2-7	CASSEGTSGRLEQYF	TGTGCCAGCAGTGAAGGGACTAGCGGGAGGTTAGAGCAGTACTTC
NA	TRBV5-5	NA	TRBJ1-1	CASSHWTEGSEAFF	TGTGCCAGCAGTCACTGGACGGAGGGATCTGAAGCTTTCTTT
few	TRBV2	TRBD1	TRBJ1-4	CASRTRGLGRGNEKLFF	TGTGCCAGCAGAACGAGAGGATTGGGCAGGGGGAATGAAAAACTGTTTTTT
NA	TRBV7-2	NA	TRBJ2-5	CASSLSGSGNQETQYF	TGTGCCAGCAGCCTCTCTGGTAGCGGTAACCAAGAGACCCAGTACTTC
NA	TRBV5-1	NA	TRBJ1-1	CASSLGEFPTEAFF	TGCGCCAGCAGCTTGGGAGAGTTTCCCACTGAAGCTTTCTTT
NA	TRBV28	NA	TRBJ2-6	CASSQGFSGANVLTF	TGTGCCAGCAGTCAGGGGTTCTCTGGGGCCAACGTCCTGACTTTC
NA	TRBV7-9	TRBD1	TRBJ2-3	CASNDRGSDTQYF	TGTGCCAGCAACGACAGGGGCTCAGATACGCAGTATTTT
NA	TRBV7-9	NA	TRBJ2-7	CSSSLQGFEQYF	TGTTCCAGCAGCTTACAGGGATTCGAGCAGTACTTC
NA	TRBV11-2	TRBD1	TRBJ1-4	CASSPSGTGFSEKLFF	TGTGCCAGCAGCCCTTCAGGGACAGGGTTCAGTGAAAAACTGTTTTTT
few	TRBV19	NA	TRBJ1-1	CASTQWEGNTEAFF	TGTGCCAGCACCCAGTGGGAGGGCAACACTGAAGCTTTCTTT
NA	TRBV6-1	TRBD2	TRBJ2-3	CASRITSGLGDTQYF	TGTGCCAGCCGAATCACTAGCGGACTTGGGGATACGCAGTATTTT
NA	TRBV28	TRBD1	TRBJ2-1	CAVKWGQGQNEQFF	TGTGCCGTCAAATGGGGACAGGGTCAAAATGAGCAGTTCTTC
NA	TRBV15	TRBD1	TRBJ1-3	CATSTGQGSGGNTIYF	TGTGCCACCAGCACCGGACAGGGATCGGGGGGAAACACCATATATTTT
NA	TRBV10-3	NA	TRBJ1-1	CAIRRDTETEAFF	TGTGCCATCAGACGGGACACCGAGACTGAAGCTTTCTTT
few	TRBV7-2	TRBD1	TRBJ2-5	CASSFRTTGGQETQYF	TGTGCCAGCAGCTTTAGAACAACAGGGGGCCAAGAGACCCAGTACTTC
few	TRBV7-6	TRBD2	TRBJ2-7	CASSLGSGGGAISYEQYF	TGTGCCAGCAGCTTAGGTTCCGGCGGGGGGGCTATCTCCTACGAGCAGTACTTC
NA	TRBV7-7	NA	TRBJ2-3	CASSLAGATDTQYF	TGTGCCAGCAGCTTAGCGGGGGCCACAGATACGCAGTATTTT
NA	TRBV7-9	TRBD2	TRBJ2-5	CASSLSGGTVTQYF	TGTGCCAGCAGCTTAAGCGGGGGTACTGTGACCCAGTACTTC
few	TRBV6-6	NA	TRBJ1-1	CASRTTEMNTEAFF	TGTGCCAGCAGAACGACAGAAATGAACACTGAAGCTTTCTTT
once	TRBV4-1	NA	TRBJ2-7	CASSQDMDRLPEQYF	TGCGCCAGCAGCCAAGACATGGACAGATTACCCGAGCAGTACTTC
NA	TRBV7-2	TRBD2	TRBJ2-7	CASSLRGSGGAFNEQYF	TGTGCCAGCAGCTTACGGGGAAGCGGGGGGGCCTTTAACGAGCAGTACTTC
NA	TRBV7-9	TRBD1	TRBJ2-5	CSSSRGQGIGETQYF	TGTTCCAGCAGCCGTGGACAGGGGATAGGGGAGACCCAGTACTTC
NA	TRBV9	NA	TRBJ1-5	CASSEQGGNQPQHF	TGTGCCAGCAGCGAGCAGGGCGGCAATCAGCCCCAGCATTTT
few	TRBV5-1	TRBD1	TRBJ1-4	CASSRTGEAPNEKLFF	TGCGCCAGCAGCCGGACAGGAGAGGCACCTAATGAAAAACTGTTTTTT
once	TRBV6-1	NA	TRBJ2-1	CASSEGLDKYNEQFF	TGTGCCAGCAGTGAAGGATTGGACAAGTACAATGAGCAGTTCTTC
NA	TRBV19	TRBD1	TRBJ1-2	CASSMTGIRANYGYTF	TGTGCCAGTTCTATGACAGGGATACGAGCTAACTATGGCTACACCTTC
NA	TRBV20-1	TRBD1	TRBJ1-2	CSAKTGGGYTF	TGCAGTGCAAAGACAGGGGGCGGCTACACCTTC